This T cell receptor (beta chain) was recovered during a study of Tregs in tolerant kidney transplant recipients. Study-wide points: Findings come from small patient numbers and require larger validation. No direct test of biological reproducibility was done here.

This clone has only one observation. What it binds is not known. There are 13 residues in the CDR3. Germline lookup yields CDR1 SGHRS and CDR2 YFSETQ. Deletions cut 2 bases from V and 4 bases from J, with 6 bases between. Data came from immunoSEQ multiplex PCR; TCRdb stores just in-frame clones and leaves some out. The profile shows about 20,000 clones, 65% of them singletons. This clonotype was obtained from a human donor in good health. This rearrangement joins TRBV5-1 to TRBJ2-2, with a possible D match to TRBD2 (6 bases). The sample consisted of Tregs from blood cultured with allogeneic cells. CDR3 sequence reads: CASSFSGTGELFF. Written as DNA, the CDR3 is TGCGCCAGCAGCTTTAGCGGCACCGGGGAGCTGTTTTTT.